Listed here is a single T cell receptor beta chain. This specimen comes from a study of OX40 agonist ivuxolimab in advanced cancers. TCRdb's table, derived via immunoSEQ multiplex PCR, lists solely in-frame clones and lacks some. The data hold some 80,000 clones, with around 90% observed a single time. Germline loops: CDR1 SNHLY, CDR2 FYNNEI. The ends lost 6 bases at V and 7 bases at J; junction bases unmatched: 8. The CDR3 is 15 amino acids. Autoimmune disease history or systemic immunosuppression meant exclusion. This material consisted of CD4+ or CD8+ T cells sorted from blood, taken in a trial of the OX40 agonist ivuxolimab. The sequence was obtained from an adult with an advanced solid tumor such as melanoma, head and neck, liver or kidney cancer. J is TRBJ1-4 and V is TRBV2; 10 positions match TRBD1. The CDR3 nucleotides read TGTGCCAGCAGATACGGGACAGGGGTGGGTGAAAAACTGTTTTTT. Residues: CASRYGTGVGEKLFF. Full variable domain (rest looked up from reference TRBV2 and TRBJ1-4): EPEVTQTPSHQVTQMGQEVILRCVPISNHLYFYWYRQILGQKVEFLVSFYNNEISEKSEIFDDQFSVERPDGSNFTLKIRSTKLEDSAMYFCASRYGTGVGEKLFFGSGTQLSVL.